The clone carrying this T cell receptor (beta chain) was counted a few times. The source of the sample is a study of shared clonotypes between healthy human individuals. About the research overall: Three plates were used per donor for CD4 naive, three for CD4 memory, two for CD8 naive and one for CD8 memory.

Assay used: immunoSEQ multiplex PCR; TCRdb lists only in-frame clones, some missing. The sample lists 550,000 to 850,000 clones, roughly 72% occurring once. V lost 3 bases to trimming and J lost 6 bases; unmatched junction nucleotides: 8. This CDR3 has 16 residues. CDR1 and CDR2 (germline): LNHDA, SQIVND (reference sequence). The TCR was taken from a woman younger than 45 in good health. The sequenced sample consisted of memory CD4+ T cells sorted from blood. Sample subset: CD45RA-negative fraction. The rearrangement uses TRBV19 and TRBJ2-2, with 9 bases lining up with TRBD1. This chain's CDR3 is CASSISGQGWAGELFF. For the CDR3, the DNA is TGTGCCAGTAGTATTTCGGGACAGGGATGGGCCGGGGAGCTGTTTTTT.